This passage covers 2 T cell receptor beta chains from one sample sequenced in a study of radiotherapy plus CTLA-4 blockade in lung cancer. Some clones are missing from TCRdb's copy, which holds only in-frame ones; the method was immunoSEQ multiplex PCR. The sample includes approximately 85,000 clones, about four fifths of them seen just once. The specimen comprised peripheral blood, sampled from a patient treated with radiotherapy plus ipilimumab. These receptors all stem from a human donor with non-small cell lung cancer that progressed on radiotherapy plus ipilimumab.

The gene calls are TRBV5-6 and TRBJ1-5, with a tentative D call TRBD1 (5 bases). Trimming stripped 4 bases from V and 4 bases from J, with 9 bases between. CDR3 size: 13 residues. Per germline, CDR1 SGHDT and CDR2 YYEEEE. The CDR3 reads CASSGGNNQPQHF. The CDR3 region has the DNA TGTGCCAGCAGCGGGGGTAATAATCAGCCCCAGCATTTT.

This clone has just a few counts. V and J are TRBV5-4 and TRBJ2-5; 9 nucleotides agree with TRBD1. The V and J ends lost 1 base and 4 bases, in that order; junction bases with no gene match: 5. This CDR3 is 15 amino acids long. Germline CDR1 and CDR2: SGHNT and YYREEE (reference sequence). Here the CDR3 reads CASSLKGDRAETQYF. The CDR3 DNA follows: TGTGCCAGCAGCTTGAAAGGGGACAGGGCAGAGACCCAGTACTTC.